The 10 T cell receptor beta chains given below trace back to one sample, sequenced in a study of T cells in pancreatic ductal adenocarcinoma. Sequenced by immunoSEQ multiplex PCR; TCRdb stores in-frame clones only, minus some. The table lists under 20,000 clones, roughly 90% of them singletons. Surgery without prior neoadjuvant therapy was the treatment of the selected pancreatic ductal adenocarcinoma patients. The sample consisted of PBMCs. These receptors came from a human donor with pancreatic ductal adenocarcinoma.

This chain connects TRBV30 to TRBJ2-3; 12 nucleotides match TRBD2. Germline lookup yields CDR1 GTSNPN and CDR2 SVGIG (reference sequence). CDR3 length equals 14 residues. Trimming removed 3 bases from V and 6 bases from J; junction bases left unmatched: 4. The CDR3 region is CAWRLLAGGDTQYF. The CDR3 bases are TGTGCCTGGAGGCTTCTAGCGGGGGGGGATACGCAGTATTTT.

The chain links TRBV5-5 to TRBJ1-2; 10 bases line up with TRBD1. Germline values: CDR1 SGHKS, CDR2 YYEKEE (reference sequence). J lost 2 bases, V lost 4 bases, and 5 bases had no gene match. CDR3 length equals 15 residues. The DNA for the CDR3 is TGTGCCAGCAGCCCTGGGGGACAGGGGAACTATGGCTACACCTTC. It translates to CASSPGGQGNYGYTF. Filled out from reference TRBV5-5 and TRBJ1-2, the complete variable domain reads DAGVTQSPTHLIKTRGQQVTLRCSPISGHKSVSWYQQVLGQGPQFIFQYYEKEERGRGNFPDRFSARQFPNYSSELNVNALLLGDSALYLCASSPGGQGNYGYTFGSGTRLTVV.

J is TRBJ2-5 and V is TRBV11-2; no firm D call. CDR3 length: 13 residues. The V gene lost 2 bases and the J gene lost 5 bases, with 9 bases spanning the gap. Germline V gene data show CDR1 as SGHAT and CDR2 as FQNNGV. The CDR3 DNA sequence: TGTGCCAGCAGCTTATCCCCACGGGAGACCCAGTACTTC. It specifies CASSLSPRETQYF.

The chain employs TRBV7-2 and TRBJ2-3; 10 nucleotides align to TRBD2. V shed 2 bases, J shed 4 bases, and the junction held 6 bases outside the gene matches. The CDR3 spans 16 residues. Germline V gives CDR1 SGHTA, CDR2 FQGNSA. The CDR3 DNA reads TGTGCCAGCAGCTTAAATCAGCGGGGGGGAGCAGATACGCAGTATTTT. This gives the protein CASSLNQRGGADTQYF.

Here the CDR3 reads CASSLDAGEGYGYTF. The DNA of the CDR3 is TGTGCCAGCAGCTTGGATGCAGGGGAGGGCTATGGCTACACCTTC. This chain uses TRBV5-6 with TRBJ1-2; a possible D gene is TRBD1 (6 bases). V lost 0 bases and J lost 4, with 13 bases in between. The germline gives CDR1 SGHDT, CDR2 YYEEEE. The CDR3 loop spans 15 amino acids.

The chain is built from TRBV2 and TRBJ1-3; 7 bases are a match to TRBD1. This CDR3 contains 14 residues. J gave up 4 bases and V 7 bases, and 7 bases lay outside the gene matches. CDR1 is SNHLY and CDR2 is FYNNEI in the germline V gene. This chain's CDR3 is CASNGQGGGNTIYF. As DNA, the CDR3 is TGTGCCAGCAACGGCCAGGGGGGCGGAAACACCATATATTTT.

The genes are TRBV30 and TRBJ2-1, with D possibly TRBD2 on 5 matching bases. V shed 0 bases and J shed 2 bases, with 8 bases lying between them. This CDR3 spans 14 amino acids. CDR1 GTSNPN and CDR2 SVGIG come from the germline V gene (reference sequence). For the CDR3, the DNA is TGTGCCTGGAGTGTCGGGATTACCTACAATGAGCAGTTCTTC. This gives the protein CAWSVGITYNEQFF. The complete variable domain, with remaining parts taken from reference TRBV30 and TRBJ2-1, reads SQTIHQWPATLVQPVGSPLSLECTVEGTSNPNLYWYRQAAGRGLQLLFYSVGIGQISSEVPQNLSASRPQDRQFILSSKKLLLSDSGFYLCAWSVGITYNEQFFGPGTRLTVL.

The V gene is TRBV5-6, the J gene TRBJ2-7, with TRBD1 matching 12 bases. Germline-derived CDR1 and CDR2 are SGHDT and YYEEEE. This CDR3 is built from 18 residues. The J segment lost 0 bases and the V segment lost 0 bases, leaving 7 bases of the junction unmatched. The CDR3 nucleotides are TGTGCCAGCAGCTTGGTGGGACAGGGGGCCGTCGGCTCCTACGAGCAGTACTTC. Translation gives CASSLVGQGAVGSYEQYF. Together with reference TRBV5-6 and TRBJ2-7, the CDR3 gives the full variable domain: DAGVTQSPTHLIKTRGQQVTLRCSPKSGHDTVSWYQQALGQGPQFIFQYYEEEERQRGNFPDRFSGHQFPNYSSELNVNALLLGDSALYLCASSLVGQGAVGSYEQYFGPGTRLTVT.

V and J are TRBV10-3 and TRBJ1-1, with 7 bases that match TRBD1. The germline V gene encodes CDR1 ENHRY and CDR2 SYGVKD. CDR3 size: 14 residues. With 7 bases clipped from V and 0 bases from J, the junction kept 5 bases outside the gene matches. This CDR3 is CAITRTGLNTEAFF. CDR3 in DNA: TGTGCCATCACCCGGACAGGATTGAACACTGAAGCTTTCTTT.

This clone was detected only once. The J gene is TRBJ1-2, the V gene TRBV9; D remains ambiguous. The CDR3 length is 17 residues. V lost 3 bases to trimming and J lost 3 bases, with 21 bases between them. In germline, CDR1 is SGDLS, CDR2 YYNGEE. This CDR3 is CASSGVSELAAYYGYTF. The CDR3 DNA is TGTGCCAGCAGCGGGGTCTCTGAATTAGCGGCCTACTATGGCTACACCTTC.